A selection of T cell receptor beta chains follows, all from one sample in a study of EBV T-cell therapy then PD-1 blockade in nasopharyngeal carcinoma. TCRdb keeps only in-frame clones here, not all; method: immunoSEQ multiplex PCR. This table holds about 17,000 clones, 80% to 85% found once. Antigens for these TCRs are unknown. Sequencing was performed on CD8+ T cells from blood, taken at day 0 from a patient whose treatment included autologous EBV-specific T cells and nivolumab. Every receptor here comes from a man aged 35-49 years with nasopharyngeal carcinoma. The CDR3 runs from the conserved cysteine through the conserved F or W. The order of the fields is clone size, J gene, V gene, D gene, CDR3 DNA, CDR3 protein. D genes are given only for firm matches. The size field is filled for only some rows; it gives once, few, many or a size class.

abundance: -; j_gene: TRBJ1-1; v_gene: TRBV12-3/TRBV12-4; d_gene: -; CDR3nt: TGTGCCAGCAAGTCGTACGGGAACACTGAAGCTTTCTTT; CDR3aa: CASKSYGNTEAFF
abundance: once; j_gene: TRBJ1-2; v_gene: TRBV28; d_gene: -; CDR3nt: TGTGCCAGCAGGGACGGCCTCGAGTCGGGTGGCTACACCTTC; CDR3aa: CASRDGLESGGYTF
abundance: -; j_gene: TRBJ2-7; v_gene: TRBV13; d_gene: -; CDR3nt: TGTGCCAGCAGCCGAACACACCTCTATGAGCAGTACTTC; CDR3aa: CASSRTHLYEQYF
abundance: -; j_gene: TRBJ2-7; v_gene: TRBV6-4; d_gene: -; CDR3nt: TGTGCCAGCAGTGACTCGAGCGACTCCTACGAGCAGTACTTC; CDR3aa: CASSDSSDSYEQYF
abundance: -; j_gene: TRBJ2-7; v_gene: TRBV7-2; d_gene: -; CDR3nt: TGTGCCAGCAGCTTGCGGGGGCGCGACGAGCAGTACTTC; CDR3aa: CASSLRGRDEQYF
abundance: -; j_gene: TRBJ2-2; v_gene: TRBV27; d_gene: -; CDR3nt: TGTGCCAGCAGTTTACTGCAGGCGAACACCGGGGAGCTGTTTTTT; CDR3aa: CASSLLQANTGELFF
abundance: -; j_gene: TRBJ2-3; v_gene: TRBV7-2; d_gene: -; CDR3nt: TGTGCCAGCACCTTGACAGCCCGCACAGATACGCAGTATTTT; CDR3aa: CASTLTARTDTQYF
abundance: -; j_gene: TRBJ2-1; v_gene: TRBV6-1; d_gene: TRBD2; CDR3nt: TGTGCCAGCAGTGAAGACGGGCGGTTAGCGGGGAGAAGATTGGATGAGCAGTTCTTC; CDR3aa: CASSEDGRLAGRRLDEQFF
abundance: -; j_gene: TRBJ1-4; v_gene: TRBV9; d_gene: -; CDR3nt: TGTGCCAGCAGCGCCGAGAACCTCGACGAAAAACTGTTTTTT; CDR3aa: CASSAENLDEKLFF
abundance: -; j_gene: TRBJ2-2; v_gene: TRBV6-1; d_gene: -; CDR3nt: TGTGCCAGCAGTGAGACGGACGGGAACACCGGGGAGCTGTTTTTT; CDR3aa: CASSETDGNTGELFF
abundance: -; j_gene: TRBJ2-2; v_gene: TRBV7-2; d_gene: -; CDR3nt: TGTGCCAGCAGCTTAATGGGGGGAGCCGGGGAGCTGTTTTTT; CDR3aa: CASSLMGGAGELFF
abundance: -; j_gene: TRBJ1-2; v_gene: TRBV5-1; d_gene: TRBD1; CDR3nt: TGCGCCAGCAGCGATCCCGTGACAGGGAACTATGGCTACACCTTC; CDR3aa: CASSDPVTGNYGYTF
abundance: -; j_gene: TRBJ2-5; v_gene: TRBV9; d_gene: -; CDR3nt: TGTGCCAGCAGCGTAGTGGCTCAAGAGACCCAGTACTTC; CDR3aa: CASSVVAQETQYF
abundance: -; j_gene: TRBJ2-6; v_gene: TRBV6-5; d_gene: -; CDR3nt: TGTGCCAGCAGCGAGGGGAGCTCTGGGGCCAACGTCCTGACTTTC; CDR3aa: CASSEGSSGANVLTF
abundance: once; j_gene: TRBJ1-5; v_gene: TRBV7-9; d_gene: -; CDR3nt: TGTGCCAGCAGCTCCTCCCAGGCAGGGGATCAGCCCCAGCATTTT; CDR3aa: CASSSSQAGDQPQHF
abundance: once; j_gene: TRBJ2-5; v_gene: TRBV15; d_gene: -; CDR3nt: TGTGCCACCAGCCAAGGGGGGCTAAGGGAGACCCAGTACTTC; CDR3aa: CATSQGGLRETQYF
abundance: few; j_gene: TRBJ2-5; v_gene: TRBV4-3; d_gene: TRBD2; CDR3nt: TGCGCCAGCAGCCAAGAGCGGGGGGGCCAAGAGACCCAGTACTTC; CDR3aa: CASSQERGGQETQYF
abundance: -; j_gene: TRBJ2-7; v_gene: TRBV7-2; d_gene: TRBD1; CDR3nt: TGTGCCAGCAGCGACTGGACAGGGAGCTCCTACGAGCAGTACTTC; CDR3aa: CASSDWTGSSYEQYF
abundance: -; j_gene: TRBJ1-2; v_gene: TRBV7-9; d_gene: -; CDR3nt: TGTGCCAGCAGGGGCCTCGGTGACTATGGCTACACCTTC; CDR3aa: CASRGLGDYGYTF
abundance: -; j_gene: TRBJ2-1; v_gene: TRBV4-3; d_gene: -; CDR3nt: TGCGCCAGCAGCCAAGTTCCCAGGGATTACAATGAGCAGTTCTTC; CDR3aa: CASSQVPRDYNEQFF
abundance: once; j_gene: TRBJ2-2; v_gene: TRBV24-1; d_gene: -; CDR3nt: TGTGCCACCAGTGACCGTAACACCGGGGAGCTGTTTTTT; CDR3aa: CATSDRNTGELFF
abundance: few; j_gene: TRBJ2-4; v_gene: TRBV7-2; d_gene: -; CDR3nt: TGTGCCAGCAGCCTCTCCGGGACGGTAGCCAAAAACATTCAGTACTTC; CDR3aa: CASSLSGTVAKNIQYF
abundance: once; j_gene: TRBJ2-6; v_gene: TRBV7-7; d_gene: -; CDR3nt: TGTGCCAGCAGCCTGCGGGCCTCTGGGGCCAACGTCCTGACTTTC; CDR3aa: CASSLRASGANVLTF
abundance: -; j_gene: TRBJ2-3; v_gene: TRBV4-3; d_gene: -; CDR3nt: TGCGCCAGCAGCCCGACCGGCCAGGCTAGCACAGATACGCAGTATTTT; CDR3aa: CASSPTGQASTDTQYF
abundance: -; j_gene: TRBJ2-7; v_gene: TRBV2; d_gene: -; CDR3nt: TGTGCCAGCAGTGCCAATCGGGGGCGACAACTTTCCTACGAGCAGTACTTC; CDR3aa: CASSANRGRQLSYEQYF
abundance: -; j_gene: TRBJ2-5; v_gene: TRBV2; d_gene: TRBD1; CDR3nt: TGTGCCAGCAGTGAATTTGGGACAGGGGCGTTCTTTGAGACCCAGTACTTC; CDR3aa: CASSEFGTGAFFETQYF